This TCR beta chain was identified in a study of cytomegalovirus exposure and HLA in healthy donors. Worth noting for this clone: What it binds is not known.

The study ran its PCR with 60 Vbeta and 13 Jbeta primers. The data were produced by immunoSEQ multiplex PCR, yet TCRdb's version contains in-frame clones alone and is incomplete. The sample carries some 160,000 clones, around 80% recorded once. V lost 4 bases and J lost 7; bases outside the gene matches: 5. The CDR3 extends over 14 amino acids. Germline V gene sequence: CDR1 MNHEY, CDR2 SVGAGI. Study results and limitations: Altogether, 160 or so TCR beta chains were recorded as cytomegalovirus-associated. TCR beta sequences numbering some 17,000 were associated with HLA alleles at 0.05 false discovery rate in a later analysis. Later analysis reportedly placed an Asian-associated ancestry cluster below the roughly 680-donor mean in N-insertions.

This TCR was sampled from a male donor in good health and CMV-seronegative. The chain uses TRBV6-5 and TRBJ1-5; 9 nucleotides line up with TRBD1. The sample taken for sequencing was PBMCs. The CDR3 loop is CASSSGTGNQPQHF. The CDR3 DNA follows: TGTGCCAGCAGTTCCGGGACAGGGAACCAGCCCCAGCATTTT.